This entry concerns a single T cell receptor (beta chain). This sample was included in a study of blood T cell repertoires in COVID-19. In the study overall: The United States, Italy and Spain supplied acute and convalescent COVID-19 samples. Sources were T cells, B-cell-depleted T cells, or PBMCs; the material itself was cDNA or gDNA.

The CDR3 is 16 amino acids. Germline values: CDR1 LGHNT, CDR2 FRNRAP. V lost 1 base to trimming and J lost 4 bases, with 13 bases between them. Original processing methods: By means of reference gene primer amplification, nucleated cell counts were estimated. Method: immunoSEQ multiplex PCR; TCRdb's copy keeps in-frame clones and lacks some. Clone size and the V and J calls come from that table; the DNA yielded D and trimming. This sample yields tens of thousands of clones, of which around 85% are seen a single time; approximately 22% belongs to the top ten. The sequence derives from a human donor with active COVID-19. The donor label of this sample is uncertain. The sample was peripheral blood. The chain is built from TRBV12-5 and TRBJ2-2; possibly TRBD1 for D (6 bases). CDR3: CASGLGRGGSTGELFF. CDR3 DNA: TGTGCTAGTGGTTTGGGAAGAGGGGGATCCACCGGGGAGCTGTTTTTT.